Presented here are 9 T cell receptor beta chains from one specimen sequenced in a study of T-cell reconstitution after alpha-beta-depleted transplantation in children. Unique molecular identifiers were used to barcode this TCRbeta library. TCRdb used MiXCR to reprocess the PCR reads, holding one entry per CDR3 protein. This sample has 580,000 or so distinct CDR3 sequences; more than 20% occur once, and the top ten carry roughly an eighth. Sample: PBMCs, mostly from graft donor cells, taken 360 days after TCRalphabeta/CD19-depleted stem cell transplant. The receptors were sampled from a boy under three years old who had a stem cell transplant for acute myeloid leukemia, so the T cells may come from the graft donor.

The rearrangement joins TRBV29-1 to TRBJ1-4; D not certain. The CDR3 loop spans 13 amino acids. The V end was cut by 4 bases, the J end by 1 base, with 7 bases between. Germline V lookup: CDR1 SQVTM, CDR2 ANQGSEA. For the CDR3, the DNA is TGCAGCGTTGTCCGGGGAACTAATGAAAAACTGTTTTTT. It is translated as CSVVRGTNEKLFF. Supplemented by reference TRBV29-1 and TRBJ1-4, the full variable domain reads SAVISQKPSRDICQRGTSLTIQCQVDSQVTMMFWYRQQPGQSLTLIATANQGSEATYESGFVIDKFPISRPNLTFSTLTVSNMSPEDSSIYLCSVVRGTNEKLFFGSGTQLSVL.

The chain couples TRBV11-2 to TRBJ2-1, with TRBD1 matching 9 bases. V was clipped by 5 bases and J by 7 bases; unmatched bases: 9. This CDR3 spans 15 amino acids. Germline V gene data show CDR1 as SGHAT and CDR2 as FQNNGV. The CDR3 DNA follows: TGTGCCAGCAGCCCCAGGGGACAGGGACTAAATGAGCAGTTCTTC. Amino acids: CASSPRGQGLNEQFF.

V usage is TRBV10-3 and J usage is TRBJ2-1, with 9 bases that match TRBD1. Looked up from germline, CDR1 is ENHRY and CDR2 is SYGVKD. CDR3 size: 16 residues. Trimming removed 5 bases from V and 5 bases from J; junction bases left unmatched: 10. CDR3 DNA sequence: TGTGCCATCAGTCGCCGGGACAGGGACTTAAACAATGAGCAGTTCTTC. As protein: CAISRRDRDLNNEQFF.

This clonotype showed up just a few times. V is TRBV7-9 and J is TRBJ2-7, with 7 bases matching TRBD1. CDR1 is SEHNR and CDR2 is FQNEAQ in the germline V gene (reference sequence). V lost 5 bases to trimming and J lost 6 bases; unmatched junction nucleotides: 4. The CDR3 has 12 residues. This CDR3 is CASSPTGVEQYF. CDR3 nucleotide sequence: TGTGCCAGCAGCCCAACAGGGGTCGAGCAGTACTTC.

The chain is built from TRBV6-2 or TRBV6-3 and TRBJ2-7, with a weak D call TRBD2 (7 bases). The CDR3 is made up of 15 amino acids. Germline assignment: CDR1 MNHEY and CDR2 SVGEGT. The V and J ends lost 8 bases and 3 bases respectively, with 20 bases between them. The CDR3 coding sequence is TGTGCCAGCGGATGGGAGGCGGGGGCCGTCTACGAGCAGTACTTC. Protein product: CASGWEAGAVYEQYF.

The rearrangement links TRBV20-1 to TRBJ1-5; TRBD1 is a possible D gene (6 bases). The CDR3 consists of 15 residues. V was trimmed by 3 bases and J by 3 bases, leaving 15 bases between them. Looked up from germline, CDR1 is DFQATT and CDR2 is SNEGSKA (reference sequence). The chain's CDR3 is CSARYQGLLNQPQHF. CDR3 sequence (DNA): TGCAGTGCTAGGTACCAGGGGCTCCTCAATCAGCCCCAGCATTTT.

This clonotype was seen at least ten times. The genes are TRBV6-6 and TRBJ2-2, with D perhaps TRBD2 (6 bases). This CDR3 has 13 residues. CDR1 MNHNY and CDR2 SVGAGI come from the germline V gene (reference sequence). V lost 1 base to trimming and J lost 7 bases, with 7 bases between them. The CDR3 DNA reads as TGTGCCAGCAGTTACTTGGGGGGCGGGGAGCTGTTTTTT. It specifies CASSYLGGGELFF.

The chain uses TRBV12-3 or TRBV12-4 and TRBJ2-1; 13 bases agree with TRBD2. The CDR3 runs 19 residues. Unmatched junction bases numbered 12, after V lost 4 bases and J lost 3 bases. DNA of the CDR3: TGTGCCAGCAGTTCAAACCCACTAGCGGGGGGGCCGGTCTACAATGAGCAGTTCTTC. It specifies CASSSNPLAGGPVYNEQFF.

Ten or more counts support this clonotype. This chain links TRBV7-2 with TRBJ2-1; TRBD1 agrees at 7 bases. The germline V gene has CDR1 SGHTA and CDR2 FQGNSA. The CDR3 has 17 amino acids. The trim removed 5 bases at V and 0 bases at J, leaving 10 bases unmatched. The chain's CDR3 is CASSLRDRFSSYNEQFF. CDR3 bases: TGTGCCAGCAGCCTAAGGGACAGATTTAGCTCCTACAATGAGCAGTTCTTC.